The 9 T cell receptor beta chains below were found in one sample sequenced in a study of blood T cells in healthy people across ages (dated by TCRdb to about 2015). Library preparation used 5' RACE. Sequencing instrument: Illumina HiSeq 2500. A second PCR of about 7 to 12 cycles was run with a J-beta primer mix and a sample-barcoded 5' primer. Using fastp at Q25 and MiXCR, TCRdb reprocessed the public reads and kept productive beta chains. Every distinct CDR3 protein forms one entry, paired with its most common genes and DNA. This sample holds hundreds of thousands of distinct CDR3 sequences; approximately 22% were observed only once. The top ten clonotypes cover around 22% of the sample. What was sequenced was blood. These receptors all stem from a man aged 65-85 years in good health.

The chain employs TRBV21-1 and TRBJ2-1; the DNA was not used to check the table's D call, TRBD2. TRBV21-1 is annotated as a pseudogene. The CDR3 sequence is 19 residues long. CDR3 sequence reads: CASSKRWTSGISSYNEQFF. The CDR3 nucleotides read TGTGCCAGCAGCAAACGATGGACTAGCGGGATTAGCTCCTACAATGAGCAGTTCTTC.

This clonotype was counted between two and nine times. DNA for the CDR3: TGTGCCAGCAGTCGGGACGGTACAAATCAGCCCCAGCATTTT. Its protein product is CASSRDGTNQPQHF. This chain links TRBV6-5 with TRBJ1-5, with a possible D match to TRBD1 (5 bases). The germline CDR1 and CDR2 sequences are MNHEY and SVGAGI. Trimming took 5 bases from V and 4 from J, leaving 12 bases between them. The CDR3 has 14 amino acids.

The sample holds a few counts of this clonotype. The chain joins TRBV7-9 to TRBJ1-1; the D is unclear. CDR1 and CDR2 from the germline V gene are SEHNR and FQNEAQ (reference sequence). V lost 1 base and J 6 bases, leaving 15 bases between the germline ends. The CDR3 is 15 residues long. CDR3 nucleotide sequence: TGTGCCAGCAGCTTAGGTCCAGTCCTAACCGCTGAAGCTTTCTTT. This encodes CASSLGPVLTAEAFF. The full variable domain, with the rest looked up from reference TRBV7-9 and TRBJ1-1, is DTGVSQNPRHKITKRGQNVTFRCDPISEHNRLYWYRQTLGQGPEFLTYFQNEAQLEKSRLLSDRFSAERPKGSFSTLEIQRTEQGDSAMYLCASSLGPVLTAEAFFGQGTRLTVV.

The rearrangement joins TRBV6-6 to TRBJ1-2, with 7 bases matching TRBD1. Looked up from germline, CDR1 is MNHNY and CDR2 is SVGAGI (reference sequence). The length of the CDR3 is 15 residues. The V gene end was trimmed by 0 bases and the J gene end by 3 bases; junction bases not matched to a gene: 4. The DNA of the CDR3 is TGTGCCAGCAGTTACTCGGAGGGGGCGCACTATGGCTACACCTTC. Translating it yields CASSYSEGAHYGYTF.

V is TRBV24-1 and J is TRBJ2-3; possibly TRBD1 or TRBD2 for D (5 bases each). The CDR3 spans 15 residues. In germline, CDR1 is KGHDR, CDR2 SFDVKD. The germline V and J ends were trimmed by 4 bases and 8 bases, with 18 bases remaining between them. The DNA of the CDR3 is TGTGCCACCAGTGACCCTGGGACCCCCATCGGTACGCAGTATTTT. It specifies CATSDPGTPIGTQYF.

This clonotype was counted only a few times. The chain has TRBV27 and TRBJ2-3; TRBD2 matches at 12 bases. The J segment lost 5 bases and the V segment lost 5 bases, leaving 14 bases of the junction unmatched. CDR3 length equals 18 residues. Germline V lookup: CDR1 MNHEY, CDR2 SMNVEV (reference sequence). The CDR3 region has the DNA TGTGCCAGCAGTCTTAGAGGGCTAGCGGGGGGGCCAGGAGATACGCAGTATTTT. This gives the protein CASSLRGLAGGPGDTQYF.

This clonotype has a count of ten or more. The chain employs TRBV12-3 or TRBV12-4 and TRBJ1-4; 7 nucleotides line up with TRBD1. V lost 3 bases to trimming and J lost 8 bases; unmatched junction nucleotides: 6. This CDR3 has 14 amino acids. The CDR3 region is CASSFVGGGEKLFF. CDR3 in DNA: TGTGCCAGCAGTTTTGTAGGGGGCGGAGAAAAACTGTTTTTT.

The table lists this clonotype with many counts. This sequence joins TRBV11-2 and TRBJ1-1, with a tentative D call TRBD1 (5 bases). CDR1 SGHAT and CDR2 FQNNGV come from the germline V gene. The CDR3 extends over 12 amino acids. V lost 4 bases and J lost 3, with 6 bases in between. CDR3 loop: CASSWGDTEAFF. In nucleotides, the CDR3 is TGTGCCAGCAGCTGGGGGGACACTGAAGCTTTCTTT. Using reference TRBV11-2 and TRBJ1-1 for the parts outside the CDR3, the full variable domain is EAGVAQSPRYKIIEKRQSVAFWCNPISGHATLYWYQQILGQGPKLLIQFQNNGVVDDSQLPKDRFSAERLKGVDSTLKIQPAKLEDSAVYLCASSWGDTEAFFGQGTRLTVV.

This clonotype appeared once. This rearrangement joins TRBV10-3 to TRBJ2-1; D is undetermined. V was shortened by 8 bases and J by 0 bases, with 17 bases between the two germline ends. The CDR3 is 16 amino acids. Looked up from germline, CDR1 is ENHRY and CDR2 is SYGVKD. CDR3 coding DNA: TGTGCCATCGGGTTTCGGGTGCCGAGCTCCTACAATGAGCAGTTCTTC. This sequence encodes CAIGFRVPSSYNEQFF.